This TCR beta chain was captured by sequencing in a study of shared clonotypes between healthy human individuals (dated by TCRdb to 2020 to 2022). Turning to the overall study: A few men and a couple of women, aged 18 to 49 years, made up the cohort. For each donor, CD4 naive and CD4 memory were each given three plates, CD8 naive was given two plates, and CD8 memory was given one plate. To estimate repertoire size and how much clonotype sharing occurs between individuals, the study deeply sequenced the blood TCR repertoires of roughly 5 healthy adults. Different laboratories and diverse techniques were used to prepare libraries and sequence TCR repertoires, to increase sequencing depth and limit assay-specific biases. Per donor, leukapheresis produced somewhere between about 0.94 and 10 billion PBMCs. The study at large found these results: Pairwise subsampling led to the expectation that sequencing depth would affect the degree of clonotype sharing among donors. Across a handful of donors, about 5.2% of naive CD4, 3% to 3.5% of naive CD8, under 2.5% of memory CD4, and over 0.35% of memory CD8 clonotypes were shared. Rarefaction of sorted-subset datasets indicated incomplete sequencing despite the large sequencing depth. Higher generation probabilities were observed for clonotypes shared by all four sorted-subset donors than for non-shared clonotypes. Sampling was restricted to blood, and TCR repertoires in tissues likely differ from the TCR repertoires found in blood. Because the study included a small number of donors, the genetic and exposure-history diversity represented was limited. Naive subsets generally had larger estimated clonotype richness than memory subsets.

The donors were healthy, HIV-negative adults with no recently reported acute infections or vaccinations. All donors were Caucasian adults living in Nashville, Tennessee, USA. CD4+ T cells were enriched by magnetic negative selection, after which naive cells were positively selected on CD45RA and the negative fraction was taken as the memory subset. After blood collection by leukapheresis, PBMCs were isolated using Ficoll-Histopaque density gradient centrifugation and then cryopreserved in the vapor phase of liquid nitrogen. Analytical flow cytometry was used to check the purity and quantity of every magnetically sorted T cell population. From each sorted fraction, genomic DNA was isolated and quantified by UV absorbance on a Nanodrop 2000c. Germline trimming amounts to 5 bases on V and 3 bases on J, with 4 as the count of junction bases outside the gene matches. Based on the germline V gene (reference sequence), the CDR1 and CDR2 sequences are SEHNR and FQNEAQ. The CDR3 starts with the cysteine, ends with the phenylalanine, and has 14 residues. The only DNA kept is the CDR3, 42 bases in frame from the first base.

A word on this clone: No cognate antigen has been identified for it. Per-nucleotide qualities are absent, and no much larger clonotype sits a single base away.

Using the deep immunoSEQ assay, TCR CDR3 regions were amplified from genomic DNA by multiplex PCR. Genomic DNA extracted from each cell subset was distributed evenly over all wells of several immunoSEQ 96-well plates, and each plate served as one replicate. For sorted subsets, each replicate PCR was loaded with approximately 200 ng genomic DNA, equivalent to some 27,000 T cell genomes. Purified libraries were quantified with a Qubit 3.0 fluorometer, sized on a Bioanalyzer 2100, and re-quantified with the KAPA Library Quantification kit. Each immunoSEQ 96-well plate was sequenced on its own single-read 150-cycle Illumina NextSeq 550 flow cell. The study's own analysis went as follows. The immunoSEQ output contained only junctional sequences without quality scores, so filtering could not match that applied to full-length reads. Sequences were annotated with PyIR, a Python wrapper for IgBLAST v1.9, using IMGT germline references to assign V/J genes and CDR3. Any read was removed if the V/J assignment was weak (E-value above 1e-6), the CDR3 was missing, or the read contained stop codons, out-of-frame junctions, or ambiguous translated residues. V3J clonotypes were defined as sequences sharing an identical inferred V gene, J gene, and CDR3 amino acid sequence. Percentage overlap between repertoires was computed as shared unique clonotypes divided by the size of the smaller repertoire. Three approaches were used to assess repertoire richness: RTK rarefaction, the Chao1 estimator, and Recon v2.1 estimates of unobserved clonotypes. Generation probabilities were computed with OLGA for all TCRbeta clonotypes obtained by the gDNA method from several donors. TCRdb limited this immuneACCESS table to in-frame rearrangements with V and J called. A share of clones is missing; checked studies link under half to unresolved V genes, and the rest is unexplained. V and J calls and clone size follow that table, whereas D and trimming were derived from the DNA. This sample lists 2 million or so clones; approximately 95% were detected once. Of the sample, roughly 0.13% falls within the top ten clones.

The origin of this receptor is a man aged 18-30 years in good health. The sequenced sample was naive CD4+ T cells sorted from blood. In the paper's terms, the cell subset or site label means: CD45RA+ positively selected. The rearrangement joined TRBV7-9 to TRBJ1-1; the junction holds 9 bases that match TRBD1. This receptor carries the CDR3 CASSLTGGHTEAFF. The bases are TGTGCCAGCAGCCTGACAGGGGGGCACACTGAAGCTTTCTTT.